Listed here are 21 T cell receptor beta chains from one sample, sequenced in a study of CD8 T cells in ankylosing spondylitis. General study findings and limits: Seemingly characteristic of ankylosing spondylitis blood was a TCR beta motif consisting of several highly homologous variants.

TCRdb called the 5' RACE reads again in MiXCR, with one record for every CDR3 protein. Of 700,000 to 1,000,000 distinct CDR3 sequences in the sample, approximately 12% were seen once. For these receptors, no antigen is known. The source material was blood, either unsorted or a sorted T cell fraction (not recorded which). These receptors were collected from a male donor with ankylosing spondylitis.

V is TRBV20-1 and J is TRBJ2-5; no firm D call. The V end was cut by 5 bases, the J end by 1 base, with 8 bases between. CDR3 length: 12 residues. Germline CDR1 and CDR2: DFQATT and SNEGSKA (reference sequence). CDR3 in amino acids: CSALPRQETQYF. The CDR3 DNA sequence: TGCAGTGCTTTGCCGCGCCAAGAGACCCAGTACTTC.

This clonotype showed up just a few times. The CDR3 DNA sequence: TGTGCCAGCAGGCCAGGCCAGCACAATGAGCAGTTCTTC. It translates to CASRPGQHNEQFF. The V and J genes are TRBV12-3 or TRBV12-4 and TRBJ2-1; no clear D. This CDR3 region has 13 residues. V was shortened by 6 bases and J by 5 bases, with 11 bases between the two germline ends.

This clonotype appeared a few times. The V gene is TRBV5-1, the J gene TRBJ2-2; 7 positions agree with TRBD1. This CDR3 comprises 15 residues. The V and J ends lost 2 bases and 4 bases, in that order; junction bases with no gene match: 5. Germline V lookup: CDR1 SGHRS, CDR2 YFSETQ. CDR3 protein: CASSLGGASTGELFF. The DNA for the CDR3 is TGCGCCAGCAGCTTAGGGGGCGCGAGCACCGGGGAGCTGTTTTTT.

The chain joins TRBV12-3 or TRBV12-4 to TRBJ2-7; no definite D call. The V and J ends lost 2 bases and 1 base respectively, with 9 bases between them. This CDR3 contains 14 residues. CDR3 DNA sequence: TGTGCCAGCAGTTTACGGCAGGAATCCTACGAGCAGTACTTC. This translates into CASSLRQESYEQYF.

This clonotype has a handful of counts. This chain's CDR3 is CASTEGARGTGELFF. The CDR3 bases are TGTGCCAGCACCGAGGGGGCGCGTGGCACCGGGGAGCTGTTTTTT. The chain combines TRBV6-1 with TRBJ2-2, with TRBD1 matching 7 bases. The CDR3 extends over 15 amino acids. V gave up 7 bases and J gave up 4 bases; unmatched junction bases: 9. Germline CDR1 MNHNS, CDR2 SASEGT.

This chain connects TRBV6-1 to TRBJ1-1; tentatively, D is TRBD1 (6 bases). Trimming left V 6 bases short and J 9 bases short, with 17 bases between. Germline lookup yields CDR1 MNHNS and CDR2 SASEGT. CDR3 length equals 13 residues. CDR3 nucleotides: TGTGCCAGCAGGACAGGAAAGCCCCTTAAAGCTTTCTTT. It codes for CASRTGKPLKAFF.

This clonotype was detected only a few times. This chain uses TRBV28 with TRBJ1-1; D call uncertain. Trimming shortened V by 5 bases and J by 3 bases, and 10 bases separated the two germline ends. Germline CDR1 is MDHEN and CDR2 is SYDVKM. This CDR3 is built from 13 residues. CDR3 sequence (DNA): TGTGCCAGCAGTACCGATGAAGACACTGAAGCTTTCTTT. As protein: CASSTDEDTEAFF.

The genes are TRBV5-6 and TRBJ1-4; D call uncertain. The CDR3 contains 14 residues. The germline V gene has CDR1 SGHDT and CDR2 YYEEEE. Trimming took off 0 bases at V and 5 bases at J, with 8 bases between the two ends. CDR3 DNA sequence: TGTGCCAGCAGCTTGGGACCGAGGAATGAAAAACTGTTTTTT. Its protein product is CASSLGPRNEKLFF.

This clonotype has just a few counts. The CDR3 DNA sequence: TGCAGTGCCCTACGAGGGGCTGGTACCCAAGAGACCCAGTACTTC. This sequence encodes CSALRGAGTQETQYF. The chain couples TRBV20-1 to TRBJ2-5; D might be TRBD1 or TRBD2, each matching 5 bases. The CDR3 totals 15 residues. CDR1 is DFQATT, CDR2 SNEGSKA, per germline (reference sequence). Trimming stripped 6 bases from V and 1 base from J, with 18 bases between.

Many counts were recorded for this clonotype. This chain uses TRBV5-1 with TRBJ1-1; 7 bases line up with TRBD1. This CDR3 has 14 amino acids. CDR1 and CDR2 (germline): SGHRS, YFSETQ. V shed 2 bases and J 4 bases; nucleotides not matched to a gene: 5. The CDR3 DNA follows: TGCGCCAGCAGCTTTCAGACAGGGAGCACTGAAGCTTTCTTT. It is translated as CASSFQTGSTEAFF.

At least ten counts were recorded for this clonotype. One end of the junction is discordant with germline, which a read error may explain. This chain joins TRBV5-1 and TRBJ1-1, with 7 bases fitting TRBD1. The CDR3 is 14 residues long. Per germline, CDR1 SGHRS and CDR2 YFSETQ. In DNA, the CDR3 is TGTGCCAGCAGTTCCGGGCAGGGGGACACTGAAGCTTTCTTT. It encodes CASSSGQGDTEAFF.

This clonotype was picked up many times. This CDR3 is CASSIGQAGEQYF. CDR3 in DNA: TGTGCCAGCAGCATCGGACAGGCAGGGGAGCAGTACTTC. The chain recombines TRBV27 with TRBJ2-7, with 7 bases lining up with TRBD1. The junction had 9 bases not matched to a gene; V was cut back by 6 bases and J by 7 bases. CDR1 is MNHEY and CDR2 is SMNVEV in the germline V gene (reference sequence). The CDR3 extends over 13 amino acids.

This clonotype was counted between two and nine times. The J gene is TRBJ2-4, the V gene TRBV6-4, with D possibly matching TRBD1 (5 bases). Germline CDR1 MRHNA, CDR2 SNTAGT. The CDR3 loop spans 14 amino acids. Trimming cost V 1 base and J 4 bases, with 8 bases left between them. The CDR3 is CASSDWAGKNIQYF. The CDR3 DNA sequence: TGTGCCAGCAGTGACTGGGCAGGGAAAAACATTCAGTACTTC.

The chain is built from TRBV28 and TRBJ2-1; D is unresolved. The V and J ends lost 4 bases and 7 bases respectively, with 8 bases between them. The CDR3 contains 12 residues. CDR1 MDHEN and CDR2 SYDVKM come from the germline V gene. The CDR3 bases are TGTGCCAGCAGTTCCATTAAAAATGAGCAGTTCTTC. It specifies CASSSIKNEQFF.

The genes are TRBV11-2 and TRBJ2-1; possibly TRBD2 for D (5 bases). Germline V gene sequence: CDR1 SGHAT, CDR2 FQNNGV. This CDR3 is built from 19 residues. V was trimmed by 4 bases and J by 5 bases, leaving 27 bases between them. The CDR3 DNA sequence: TGTGCCAGCAGCTCCCTAGCCTCCGGGGATTACAAAAGCAACAATGAGCAGTTCTTC. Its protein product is CASSSLASGDYKSNNEQFF.

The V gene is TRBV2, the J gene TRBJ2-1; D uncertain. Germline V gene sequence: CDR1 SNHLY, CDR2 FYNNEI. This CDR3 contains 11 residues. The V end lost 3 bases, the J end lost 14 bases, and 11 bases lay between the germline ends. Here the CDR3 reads CASSEQVVEFF. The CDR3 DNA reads TGTGCCAGCAGTGAGCAGGTAGTTGAGTTCTTC.

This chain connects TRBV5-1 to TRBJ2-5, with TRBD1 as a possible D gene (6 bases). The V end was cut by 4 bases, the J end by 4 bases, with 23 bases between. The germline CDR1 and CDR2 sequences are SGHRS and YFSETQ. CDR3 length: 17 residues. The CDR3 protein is CASSPPEGGGPGETQYF. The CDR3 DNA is TGCGCCAGCAGCCCCCCAGAGGGTGGGGGCCCGGGAGAGACCCAGTACTTC.

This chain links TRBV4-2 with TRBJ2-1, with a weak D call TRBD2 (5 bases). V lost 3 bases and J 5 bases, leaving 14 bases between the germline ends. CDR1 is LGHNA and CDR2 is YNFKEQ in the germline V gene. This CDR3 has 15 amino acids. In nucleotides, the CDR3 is TGTGCCAGCAGCCAGGGCCGGACTGCCGACAATGAGCAGTTCTTC. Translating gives CASSQGRTADNEQFF.

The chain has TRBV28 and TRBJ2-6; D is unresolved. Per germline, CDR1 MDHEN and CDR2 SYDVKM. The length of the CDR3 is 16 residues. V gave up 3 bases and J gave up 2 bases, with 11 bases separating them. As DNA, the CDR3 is TGTGCCAGCAGTTTGGCAGAAACGGCTGGGGCCAACGTCCTGACTTTC. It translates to CASSLAETAGANVLTF.

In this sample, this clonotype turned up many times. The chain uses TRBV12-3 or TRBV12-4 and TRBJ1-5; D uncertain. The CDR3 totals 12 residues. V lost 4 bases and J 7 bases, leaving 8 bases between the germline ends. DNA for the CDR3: TGTGCCAGCAGTTACCCTCCGCAGCCCCAGCATTTT. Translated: CASSYPPQPQHF.

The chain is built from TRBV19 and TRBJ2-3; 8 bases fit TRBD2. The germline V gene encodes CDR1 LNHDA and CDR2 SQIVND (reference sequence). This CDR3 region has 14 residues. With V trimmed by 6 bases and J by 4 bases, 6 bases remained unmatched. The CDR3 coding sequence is TGTGCCAGTAGCCCCGGACTAGCTTCAGATACGCAGTATTTT. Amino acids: CASSPGLASDTQYF. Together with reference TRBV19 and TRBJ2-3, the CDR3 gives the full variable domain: DGGITQSPKYLFRKEGQNVTLSCEQNLNHDAMYWYRQDPGQGLRLIYYSQIVNDFQKGDIAEGYSVSREKKESFPLTVTSAQKNPTAFYLCASSPGLASDTQYFGPGTRLTVL.